Each of the 23 T cell receptor beta chains below was sequenced from the same sample in a study of response to subunit inactivated influenza vaccine. Using its own MiXCR run on the RT-PCR reads, TCRdb lists one record per CDR3 protein. The sample lists about 830,000 distinct CDR3 sequences, around 20% occurring once. This specimen consisted of PBMCs from blood, obtained around 5 days after vaccination. The source of these receptors is a man aged 50-59 years who received an inactivated influenza vaccine.

Here the CDR3 DNA reads TGCAGTGCTAGCTCTTCTTGGGGTGATTCACCCCTCCACTTT. This sequence encodes CSASSSWGDSPLHF. The chain employs TRBV20-1 and TRBJ1-6; the D is unclear. Trimming removed 3 bases at V and 8 bases at J, with 14 bases between. The CDR3 is 14 residues long. The V gene's germline CDR1 is DFQATT and CDR2 SNEGSKA (reference sequence).

The gene calls are TRBV7-9 and TRBJ2-2; either TRBD1 or TRBD2 may fit D (5 bases each). The CDR3 contains 17 residues. Germline loops: CDR1 SEHNR, CDR2 FQNEAQ (reference sequence). Trimming cost V 5 bases and J 5 bases, with 21 bases left between them. The CDR3 region is CASSQPRDRKGTGELFF. The CDR3 coding sequence is TGTGCCAGCAGCCAACCCCGGGACCGCAAAGGAACCGGGGAGCTGTTTTTT.

The rearrangement uses TRBV15 and TRBJ1-6; D is possibly TRBD1 (6 bases). V was pared by 0 bases and J by 9 bases, with 12 bases between. Looked up from germline, CDR1 is LNHNV and CDR2 is YYDKDF (reference sequence). The CDR3 is 15 amino acids. CDR3 region: CATSRDAQGGSPLHF. The CDR3, as DNA: TGTGCCACCAGCAGAGATGCACAGGGAGGTTCACCCCTCCACTTT. The whole variable domain, filled in from reference TRBV15 and TRBJ1-6, reads DAMVIQNPRYQVTQFGKPVTLSCSQTLNHNVMYWYQQKSSQAPKLLFHYYDKDFNNEADTPDNFQSRRPNTSFCFLDIRSPGLGDTAMYLCATSRDAQGGSPLHFGNGTRLTVT.

The J gene is TRBJ2-5, the V gene TRBV9; 8 bases line up with TRBD2. The germline V gene encodes CDR1 SGDLS and CDR2 YYNGEE. The V segment lost 3 bases and the J segment 2 bases; nucleotides outside the gene matches: 6. The CDR3 is 15 amino acids. The CDR3 coding sequence is TGTGCCAGCAGCGCGCTAGCGGGTAGACAAGAGACCCAGTACTTC. Translation gives CASSALAGRQETQYF.

The genes are TRBV12-3 or TRBV12-4 and TRBJ2-5, with D unclear. This CDR3 spans 14 amino acids. Trimming took 6 bases from V and 5 from J, leaving 16 bases between them. CDR3 loop: CASSPEGYRETQYF. DNA of the CDR3: TGTGCCAGCAGCCCAGAAGGATATCGGGAGACCCAGTACTTC.

This clonotype occurred a few times. V is TRBV4-2 and J is TRBJ2-2; 11 bases match TRBD2. This CDR3 spans 16 amino acids. Germline V gives CDR1 LGHNA, CDR2 YNFKEQ. V shed 4 bases, J shed 3 bases, and the junction held 4 bases outside the gene matches. Here the CDR3 DNA reads TGTGCCAGCAGCCGCGGGGGACTAGCGGACACCGGGGAGCTGTTTTTT. Encoded protein: CASSRGGLADTGELFF.

This clonotype has only a few counts. V is TRBV12-3 or TRBV12-4 and J is TRBJ2-5; D remains ambiguous. Trimming took 5 bases from V and 2 from J, leaving 15 bases between them. The CDR3 has 15 residues. The CDR3 nucleotides are TGTGCCAGCAGTCGCATAGAAGACGATCAAGAGACCCAGTACTTC. Translating it yields CASSRIEDDQETQYF.

This clonotype was detected only a few times. The chain combines TRBV7-9 with TRBJ1-1; 9 bases map to TRBD1. V was pared by 5 bases and J by 1 base, with 8 bases of the junction left unmatched. This CDR3 comprises 16 residues. CDR1 and CDR2 from the germline V gene are SEHNR and FQNEAQ (reference sequence). CDR3 nucleotides: TGTGCCAGCAGCCCCTGGACAGGGGCCTCGAACACTGAAGCTTTCTTT. Encoded protein: CASSPWTGASNTEAFF.

The chain has TRBV5-1 and TRBJ2-1; tentative D call: TRBD1 (5 bases). V was clipped by 0 bases and J by 5 bases, with 15 bases between them. Germline V CDR1 and CDR2: SGHRS, YFSETQ. The CDR3 is 16 residues long. CDR3 sequence (DNA): TGCGCCAGCAGCTTGGCCCCTGGGCTAGGGGACAATGAGCAGTTCTTC. Amino acids: CASSLAPGLGDNEQFF.

In this sample, this clonotype turned up a few times. The DNA of the CDR3 is TGTGCCAGCAGCTTAAGCCTAGCGGGAGATGGCACAGATACGCAGTATTTT. It is translated as CASSLSLAGDGTDTQYF. This chain links TRBV7-9 with TRBJ2-3; 10 bases are shared with TRBD2. The germline V gene has CDR1 SEHNR and CDR2 FQNEAQ (reference sequence). Trimming removed 2 bases from V and 1 base from J; junction bases left unmatched: 6. CDR3 length: 17 amino acids. The full variable domain, its missing parts supplied by reference TRBV7-9 and TRBJ2-3, is DTGVSQNPRHKITKRGQNVTFRCDPISEHNRLYWYRQTLGQGPEFLTYFQNEAQLEKSRLLSDRFSAERPKGSFSTLEIQRTEQGDSAMYLCASSLSLAGDGTDTQYFGPGTRLTVL.

This clonotype was counted a few times. The V and J genes are TRBV6-1 and TRBJ1-4, with no clear D. Germline values: CDR1 MNHNS, CDR2 SASEGT. The V gene lost 6 bases and the J gene lost 8 bases, with 13 bases spanning the gap. This CDR3 is 13 amino acids long. CDR3: CASSRTVREKLFF. CDR3 sequence (DNA): TGTGCCAGCAGCCGCACGGTGAGAGAAAAACTGTTTTTT.

The genes are TRBV5-1 and TRBJ2-1; 15 bases align to TRBD2. Trimming cost V 4 bases and J 1 base; bases outside gene matches: 6. This CDR3 contains 18 residues. Germline V CDR1 and CDR2: SGHRS, YFSETQ. CDR3 sequence: CASSLRGTSGGSYNEQFF. CDR3 coding DNA: TGCGCCAGCAGCCTCAGGGGGACTAGCGGGGGGTCCTACAATGAGCAGTTCTTC.

The sample holds one count of this clonotype. The chain recombines TRBV18 with TRBJ2-7; 10 positions agree with TRBD2. This CDR3 contains 16 residues. CDR1 is KGHSH, CDR2 LQKENI, per germline. V lost 6 bases to trimming and J lost 4 bases; unmatched junction nucleotides: 12. In DNA, the CDR3 is TGTGCCAGCTCCCTCACTAGCGGGACCTATGTGTACGAGCAGTACTTC. It encodes CASSLTSGTYVYEQYF.

Concerning this clonotype: At one end, the junction sequence differs from germline, possibly due to a read error. In DNA, the CDR3 is TGTGCCATCAGCAGGGTGAATGAGCAGCTCTTC. Protein: CAISRVNEQLF. The chain employs TRBV10-3 and TRBJ2-1, with D tentatively TRBD1 (5 bases). Germline loops: CDR1 ENHRY, CDR2 SYGVKD. This CDR3 contains 11 residues.

The sample holds a few counts of this clonotype. The chain joins TRBV5-1 to TRBJ2-3; a weak D match, TRBD1 (5 bases). The V gene lost 5 bases and the J gene lost 5 bases, with 15 bases spanning the gap. The CDR3 extends over 14 amino acids. CDR1 is SGHRS and CDR2 is YFSETQ in the germline V gene. CDR3 nucleotide sequence: TGCGCCAGCAGGACAACTCTAGGGGAAGATACGCAGTATTTT. This translates into CASRTTLGEDTQYF.

This clonotype was detected once. The V gene is TRBV7-9, the J gene TRBJ2-7, with a possible D match to TRBD1 (5 bases). The CDR3 loop spans 15 amino acids. Trimming removed 0 bases at V and 2 bases at J, with 11 bases between. Germline CDR1 is SEHNR and CDR2 is FQNEAQ (reference sequence). The CDR3 region is CASSLAWGSPYEQYF. As DNA, the CDR3 is TGTGCCAGCAGCTTAGCCTGGGGCAGCCCCTACGAGCAGTACTTC.

The chain joins TRBV5-6 to TRBJ2-1, with a tentative D call TRBD2 (5 bases). Germline V CDR1 and CDR2: SGHDT, YYEEEE. CDR3 size: 16 residues. Trimming removed 3 bases from V and 4 bases from J, with 17 bases in between. The CDR3 DNA reads as TGTGCCAGCAGCTATGAATCGGGATTACTATACAATGAGCAGTTCTTC. As protein: CASSYESGLLYNEQFF.

This chain uses TRBV12-3 or TRBV12-4 with TRBJ2-1; 10 bases map to TRBD1. Unmatched junction bases numbered 8, after V lost 6 bases and J lost 3 bases. The CDR3 has 16 amino acids. CDR3 region: CASSPWTGGDYNEQFF. In nucleotides, the CDR3 is TGTGCCAGCAGCCCATGGACAGGGGGGGACTACAATGAGCAGTTCTTC.

As DNA, the CDR3 is TGTGCCAGCCGCCAGGGGATCTCCTACGAGCAGTACTTC. Residues: CASRQGISYEQYF. The chain joins TRBV7-2 to TRBJ2-7; weak D call: TRBD1 (6 bases). This CDR3 is built from 13 residues. The germline V gene encodes CDR1 SGHTA and CDR2 FQGNSA. The V end lost 8 bases, the J end lost 0 bases, and 11 bases lay between the germline ends.

This clonotype was seen many times. The rearrangement links TRBV12-3 or TRBV12-4 to TRBJ2-1; 7 bases map to TRBD2. J was trimmed by 9 bases and V by 0 bases; bases with no gene match: 8. The CDR3 totals 15 residues. The CDR3, as DNA: TGTGCCAGCAGTTTAGCTAGCGGGTGGATGGGTGAGCAGTTCTTC. Protein: CASSLASGWMGEQFF.

This chain uses TRBV28 with TRBJ2-3, with D hard to call. Looked up from germline, CDR1 is MDHEN and CDR2 is SYDVKM. Trimming removed 4 bases at V and 2 bases at J, with 16 bases between. The CDR3 length is 16 residues. The DNA of the CDR3 is TGTGCCAGCAGTTCCCCGCCTAGGACGGCCACAGATACGCAGTATTTT. Encoded protein: CASSSPPRTATDTQYF.

The V call is TRBV9, the J call TRBJ2-3; a possible D gene is TRBD1 (6 bases). Per the germline V gene, CDR1 is SGDLS and CDR2 is YYNGEE. This CDR3 spans 14 amino acids. V shed 3 bases and J shed 2 bases, with 10 bases lying between them. CDR3 coding DNA: TGTGCCAGCAGCGGACGGACAGTCACAGATACGCAGTATTTT. Translating it yields CASSGRTVTDTQYF.

This clonotype was counted only a few times. The chain carries TRBV20-1 and TRBJ2-5; TRBD1 or TRBD2 may be the D gene (5 bases each). The V gene lost 2 bases and the J gene lost 4 bases, with 14 bases spanning the gap. Germline loops: CDR1 DFQATT, CDR2 SNEGSKA (reference sequence). CDR3 length equals 14 residues. CDR3: CSARSMTEGETQYF. The DNA for the CDR3 is TGCAGTGCTAGAAGTATGACAGAGGGAGAGACCCAGTACTTC.